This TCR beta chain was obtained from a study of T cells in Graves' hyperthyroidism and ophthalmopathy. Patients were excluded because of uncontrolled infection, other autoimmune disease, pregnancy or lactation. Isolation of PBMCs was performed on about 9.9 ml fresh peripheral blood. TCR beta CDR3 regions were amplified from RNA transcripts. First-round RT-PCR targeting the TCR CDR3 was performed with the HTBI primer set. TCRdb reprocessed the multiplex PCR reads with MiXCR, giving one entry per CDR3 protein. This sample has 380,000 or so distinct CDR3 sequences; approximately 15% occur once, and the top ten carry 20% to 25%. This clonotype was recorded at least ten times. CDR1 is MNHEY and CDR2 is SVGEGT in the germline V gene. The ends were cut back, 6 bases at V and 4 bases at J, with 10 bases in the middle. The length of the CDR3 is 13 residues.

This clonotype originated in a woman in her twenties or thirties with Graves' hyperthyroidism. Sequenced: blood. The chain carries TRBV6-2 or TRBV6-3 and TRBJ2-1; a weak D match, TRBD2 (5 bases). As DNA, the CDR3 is TGTGCCAGCAGCGATAGCGAATACAATGAGCAGTTCTTC. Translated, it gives CASSDSEYNEQFF.